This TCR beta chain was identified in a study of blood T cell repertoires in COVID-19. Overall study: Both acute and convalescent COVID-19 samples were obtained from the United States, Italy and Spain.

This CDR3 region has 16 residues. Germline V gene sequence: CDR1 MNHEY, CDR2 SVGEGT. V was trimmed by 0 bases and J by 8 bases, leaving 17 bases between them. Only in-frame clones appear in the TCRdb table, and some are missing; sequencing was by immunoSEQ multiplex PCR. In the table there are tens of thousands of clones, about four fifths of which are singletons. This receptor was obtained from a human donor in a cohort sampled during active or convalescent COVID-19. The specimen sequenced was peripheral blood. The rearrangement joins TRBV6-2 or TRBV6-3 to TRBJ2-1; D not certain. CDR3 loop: CASSYSAASQTYEQFF. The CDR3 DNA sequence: TGTGCCAGCAGTTACTCGGCGGCAAGCCAGACGTATGAGCAGTTCTTC.